The 18 T cell receptor beta chains below were found in one sample sequenced in a study of CD8 T cells in ankylosing spondylitis. TCRdb used MiXCR to reprocess the 5' RACE reads, holding one entry per CDR3 protein. Of around 230,000 distinct CDR3 sequences detected, around 7.8% appear once; the ten largest clones hold under 7.5%. The sequenced sample consisted of blood, either unsorted or a sorted T cell fraction (not recorded which). The receptors originated from a male donor with ankylosing spondylitis or in good health (not recorded which).

With respect to this clonotype: A read error may produce the germline difference seen at one junction end. The V gene is TRBV5-1, the J gene TRBJ2-7, with D perhaps TRBD1 (6 bases). CDR1 is SGHRS, CDR2 YFSETQ, per germline. CDR3 length: 13 residues. This CDR3 is CTSSLGQSYEQYF. CDR3 DNA sequence: TGCACCAGCAGCTTGGGACAATCCTACGAGCAGTACTTC.

About this clonotype: A much larger clonotype is one base distant, so this may be a read error. The rearrangement uses TRBV12-3 or TRBV12-4 and TRBJ2-7, with D perhaps TRBD2 (6 bases). This CDR3 has 13 residues. The DNA for the CDR3 is TGTACCAGCACTCGGAGGGGCTCCTACGAGCAGTACTTC. It specifies CTSTRRGSYEQYF.

This clonotype was counted ten times or more. The gene calls are TRBV3-1 and TRBJ2-6, with D unclear. Germline V CDR1 and CDR2: LGHDT, YNNKEL (reference sequence). The CDR3 runs 16 residues. Between the trimmed V and J ends, which lost 4 bases and 0 bases, there was a span of 10 bases. The CDR3 region has the DNA TGTGCCAGCAGCCCGGTACGTGCCTCTGGGGCCAACGTCCTGACTTTC. Protein: CASSPVRASGANVLTF.

This clonotype was observed many times. This sequence joins TRBV4-1 and TRBJ2-3; the match to TRBD2 covers 9 bases. The V and J ends lost 5 bases and 5 bases, in that order; junction bases with no gene match: 14. This CDR3 comprises 17 residues. Germline lookup yields CDR1 MGHRA and CDR2 YSYEKL. CDR3 nucleotide sequence: TGCGCCAGCAGCAGAGCTTTCACGTATAGCGGGGGAGATACGCAGTATTTT. This sequence encodes CASSRAFTYSGGDTQYF.

This clonotype occurred a few times. This chain connects TRBV20-1 to TRBJ2-7; perhaps TRBD1 as D (6 bases). The germline V and J ends were trimmed by 6 bases and 3 bases, with 9 bases remaining between them. Per the germline V gene, CDR1 is DFQATT and CDR2 is SNEGSKA (reference sequence). The CDR3 spans 11 residues. This CDR3 is CSAGDNYEQYF. In DNA, the CDR3 is TGCAGTGCCGGGGACAACTACGAGCAGTACTTC.

This clonotype was observed at least ten times. The chain recombines TRBV28 with TRBJ2-7; maybe TRBD2 (7 bases). Between the trimmed V and J ends, which lost 3 bases and 5 bases, there was a span of 14 bases. The CDR3 consists of 14 residues. Germline V lookup: CDR1 MDHEN, CDR2 SYDVKM. DNA of the CDR3: TGTGCCAGCAGTTTCTCGGGGGGCGGGAACGAGCAGTACTTC. Translated: CASSFSGGGNEQYF. Full variable domain (rest looked up from reference TRBV28 and TRBJ2-7): DVKVTQSSRYLVKRTGEKVFLECVQDMDHENMFWYRQDPGLGLRLIYFSYDVKMKEKGDIPEGYSVSREKKERFSLILESASTNQTSMYLCASSFSGGGNEQYFGPGTRLTVT.

This clonotype was seen at least ten times. The J gene is TRBJ2-1, the V gene TRBV4-3; 10 positions agree with TRBD2. The CDR3 sequence is 16 residues long. Germline-derived CDR1 and CDR2 are LGHNA and YSLEER. Trimming removed 5 bases from V and 6 bases from J; junction bases left unmatched: 10. In nucleotides, the CDR3 is TGCGCCAGCAGCGCGCTTGGGCTAGCGGGAGCCAATGAGCAGTTCTTC. This sequence encodes CASSALGLAGANEQFF.

The CDR3 DNA sequence: TGTGCCACCAGCCAGGGACAGGGAGCCTACGAGCAGTACTTC. It translates to CATSQGQGAYEQYF. V is TRBV15 and J is TRBJ2-7, with 9 bases matching TRBD1. The germline gives CDR1 LNHNV, CDR2 YYDKDF (reference sequence). The trim removed 5 bases at V and 2 bases at J, leaving 4 bases unmatched. This CDR3 is 14 amino acids long.

This clonotype was found many times. The V and J genes are TRBV5-1 and TRBJ1-3; the D gene is possibly TRBD1 (6 bases). Trimming removed 3 bases from V and 2 bases from J, with 15 bases in between. The CDR3 has 16 amino acids. Germline V CDR1 and CDR2: SGHRS, YFSETQ. CDR3 in DNA: TGCGCCAGCAGCTGGGGGACATCGTCCGCTGGAAACACCATATATTTT. It yields the protein CASSWGTSSAGNTIYF.

This clonotype was counted many times. The V and J genes are TRBV6-1 and TRBJ1-1; TRBD1 matches 10 bases. Germline CDR1 and CDR2: MNHNS and SASEGT. The CDR3 extends over 13 amino acids. Unmatched junction bases numbered 3, after V lost 6 bases and J lost 5 bases. The CDR3 DNA reads as TGTGCCAGCAGATTGGGACAGGGGACTGAAGCTTTCTTT. Protein sequence: CASRLGQGTEAFF.

This clonotype was picked up many times. The genes are TRBV27 and TRBJ2-3, with TRBD1 as a possible D gene (6 bases). The germline V gene has CDR1 MNHEY and CDR2 SMNVEV (reference sequence). V dropped 6 bases and J dropped 2 bases, with 15 bases sitting between them. The CDR3 is made up of 15 amino acids. CDR3 bases: TGTGCCAGCAGAGAGACAGGATTTGACACAGATACGCAGTATTTT. It specifies CASRETGFDTDTQYF.

This clonotype turned up a few times. The V gene is TRBV7-2, the J gene TRBJ2-1; TRBD2 agrees at 11 bases. The CDR3 runs 16 residues. Germline V lookup: CDR1 SGHTA, CDR2 FQGNSA. Trimming at V came to 5 bases and at J to 4 bases, leaving 7 bases not matched to a gene. The CDR3 bases are TGTGCCAGCAGCCCTAGCGGGAGGCCGCTTTACAATGAGCAGTTCTTC. Protein: CASSPSGRPLYNEQFF.

This clonotype was counted only a few times. The chain couples TRBV12-3 or TRBV12-4 to TRBJ1-2; 9 bases are a match to TRBD1. This CDR3 has 14 residues. V trimming: 5 bases; J trimming: 9 bases; junction bases outside the gene matches: 10. In DNA, the CDR3 is TGTGCCAGCAGTACAGACCTGGGACAGGGAAGCTACACCTTC. Translation: CASSTDLGQGSYTF.

In this sample, this clonotype turned up many times. The chain employs TRBV21-1 and TRBJ2-1; TRBD1, the D gene given by the table, was not confirmed from the DNA. TRBV21-1 is assigned pseudogene status. The CDR3 is made up of 15 amino acids. The CDR3 is CASSKALTGTNEQFF. CDR3 sequence (DNA): TGTGCCAGCAGCAAAGCGCTCACAGGCACCAATGAGCAGTTCTTC.

There are many counts of this clonotype. The genes are TRBV11-2 and TRBJ2-5; tentative D call: TRBD2 (5 bases). Trimming cost V 3 bases and J 3 bases, with 32 bases left between them. The CDR3 consists of 21 residues. From germline, CDR1 is SGHAT and CDR2 FQNNGV. CDR3 nucleotides: TGTGCCAGCAGCTTCTTAGCGAAGAGGAATCCCACCCGAAGGCGGGAAGAGACCCAGTACTTC. Translating it yields CASSFLAKRNPTRRREETQYF.

This clonotype has ten or more counts. The rearrangement joins TRBV12-3 or TRBV12-4 to TRBJ2-3; D might be TRBD2 (5 bases). CDR3 length: 13 amino acids. Trimming pared 1 base from V and 3 bases from J, leaving 5 bases between. The CDR3 region has the DNA TGTGCCAGCAGTTTAGGGGAGACAGATACGCAGTATTTT. It specifies CASSLGETDTQYF.

This clonotype was seen at least ten times. The chain joins TRBV25-1 to TRBJ2-7, with D possibly matching TRBD2 (6 bases). Germline V CDR1 and CDR2: MGHDK, SYGVNS. The CDR3 consists of 13 residues. Between the trimmed V and J ends, which lost 1 base and 3 bases, there was a span of 7 bases. CDR3 in amino acids: CASSESGDYEQYF. CDR3 nucleotide sequence: TGTGCCAGCAGTGAATCGGGGGACTACGAGCAGTACTTC.

In this sample, this clonotype turned up a few times. V usage is TRBV3-1 and J usage is TRBJ1-6; D remains ambiguous. Germline-derived CDR1 and CDR2 are LGHDT and YNNKEL (reference sequence). The length of the CDR3 is 12 residues. Trimming removed 0 bases from V and 10 bases from J, with 4 bases in between. The CDR3 is CASSQEGSPLHF. In nucleotides, the CDR3 is TGTGCCAGCAGCCAAGAAGGATCACCCCTCCACTTT.